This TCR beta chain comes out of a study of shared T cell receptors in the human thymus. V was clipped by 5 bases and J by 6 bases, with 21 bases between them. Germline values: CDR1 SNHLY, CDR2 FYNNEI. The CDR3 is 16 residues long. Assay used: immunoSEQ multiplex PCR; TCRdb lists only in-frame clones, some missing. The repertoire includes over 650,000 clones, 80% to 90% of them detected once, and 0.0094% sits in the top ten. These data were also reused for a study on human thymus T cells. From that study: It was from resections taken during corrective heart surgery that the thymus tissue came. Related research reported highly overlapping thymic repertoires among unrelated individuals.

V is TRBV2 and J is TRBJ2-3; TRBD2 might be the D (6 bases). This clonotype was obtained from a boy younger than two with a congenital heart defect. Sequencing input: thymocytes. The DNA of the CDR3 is TGTGCCAGCAGTTACGGGCTTAAACCCCGGGGGGATACGCAGTATTTT. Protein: CASSYGLKPRGDTQYF.